The rows below give T cell receptor beta chains drawn from one sample of a study of PD-1 blockade in classical Hodgkin lymphoma. Assay: immunoSEQ multiplex PCR; the TCRdb copy retains only in-frame clones and omits some. The sample lists around 12,000 clones, under 90% occurring once. Here the sequenced sample was CD4+ T cells from blood, taken at baseline. The origin of the receptors is a human donor with classical Hodgkin lymphoma. Each CDR3 is given with its conserved first and last residue. The D gene is left open where the match is weak. The listing skips clone size in some rows; elsewhere it reads once, few, many or a size class.

cdr3_nt	cdr3_aa	clone_size	d_call	j_call	v_call
TGCGCCAGCAGTAACGGGTGGGGCACCTACGAGCAGTACTTC	CASSNGWGTYEQYF	.	.	TRBJ2-7	TRBV5-1
TGTGCCAGCAGCTTGTTTCCGGGCGAGACTAACACCGGGGAGCTGTTTTTT	CASSLFPGETNTGELFF	.	.	TRBJ2-2	TRBV5-5
TGTGCCAGTTTCCCCCAAGACAGGAGCATTCAGTACTTC	CASFPQDRSIQYF	.	.	TRBJ2-4	TRBV28
TGTGCCAGCAGCTTTCTGCAGGGAGGCGAGCAGTACTTC	CASSFLQGGEQYF	.	.	TRBJ2-7	TRBV7-9
TGTGCCAGCAGTAGGGGGCTAGAGACCCAGTACTTC	CASSRGLETQYF	.	TRBD1	TRBJ2-5	TRBV28
TGTGCCAGCAGCCCCCGGGACGTGACAGATACGCAGTATTTT	CASSPRDVTDTQYF	.	.	TRBJ2-3	TRBV7-3
TGTGCCAGCACCGAAATGTCCGGACACCGAAACTATGGCTACACCTTC	CASTEMSGHRNYGYTF	.	.	TRBJ1-2	TRBV6-6
TGTGCCAGCAGCCCCATGGTGGGACCCTACGAGCAGTACTTC	CASSPMVGPYEQYF	.	.	TRBJ2-7	TRBV7-2
TGTGCCAGCAGTGAACCTCCTAGCGGGAGGGCCTATGAGCAGTTCTTC	CASSEPPSGRAYEQFF	.	TRBD2	TRBJ2-1	TRBV6-1
TGTGCCAGAACCCGGGACAGGGCGATCTATGGCTACACCTTC	CARTRDRAIYGYTF	.	TRBD1	TRBJ1-2	TRBV2
TGTGCCAGCTCACCTCAGGGACCGAGGAGCGGGGGCTACACCTTC	CASSPQGPRSGGYTF	.	.	TRBJ1-2	TRBV18
TGTGCCAGCAGTGCCGATGGTAGCAATCAGCCCCAGCATTTT	CASSADGSNQPQHF	.	.	TRBJ1-5	TRBV2
TGTGCCAGCAAACCCGGGGGTATCACAGGTACGCAGTATTTT	CASKPGGITGTQYF	.	.	TRBJ2-3	TRBV2
TGTGCCAGCAGCACTTACAGGGGTAAAATCCAGGAAGCTTTCTTT	CASSTYRGKIQEAFF	once	TRBD1	TRBJ1-1	TRBV11-2
TGTGCCAGCAGCGGCACAGGGAAGACGGTTCTAGAAAAACTGTTTTTT	CASSGTGKTVLEKLFF	.	.	TRBJ1-4	TRBV7-9
TGTGCCAGCAGCTCCAGAGGGGGCGAGCAGTACTTC	CASSSRGGEQYF	.	.	TRBJ2-7	TRBV7-7
TGTGCCAGCAGTGAACCTCCCCAGGGAGAAAAACTGTTTTTT	CASSEPPQGEKLFF	.	.	TRBJ1-4	TRBV6-1
TGTGCCAGCAGCCCCCAACATCTTTCGTCCCCTTTTAGCACAGATACGCAGTATTTT	CASSPQHLSSPFSTDTQYF	.	.	TRBJ2-3	TRBV7-3
TGCGCCAGCAGCCTTTGGTTCTACACCTTC	CASSLWFYTF	.	.	TRBJ1-2	TRBV5-1
TGCGCCAGCAGCATGGACAGGGGGTTCTTTAGCGCAGATACGCAGTATTTT	CASSMDRGFFSADTQYF	.	TRBD1	TRBJ2-3	TRBV5-1
TGTGCCAGTAGCACTAACCGGGACAGGGTTCCCTACGAGCAGTACTTC	CASSTNRDRVPYEQYF	.	TRBD1	TRBJ2-7	TRBV19
TGTGCCAGCAGCAGCAGGGTTACCGGGGAGCTGTTTTTT	CASSSRVTGELFF	.	.	TRBJ2-2	TRBV7-9
TGTGCCAGCAGCCAGACAGGGGTGTACCAGCCCCAGCATTTT	CASSQTGVYQPQHF	.	TRBD1	TRBJ1-5	TRBV7-2
TGCGCCAGCAGCTCCGGAAGGGGTGCAACTAATGAAAAACTGTTTTTT	CASSSGRGATNEKLFF	.	.	TRBJ1-4	TRBV5-1
TGCGCCAGCACCATTGACAGTGACGAGCAGTACTTC	CASTIDSDEQYF	.	.	TRBJ2-7	TRBV10-2
TGTGCCAGCAGTTACCATGACCCGAACACCGGGGAGCTGTTTTTT	CASSYHDPNTGELFF	.	.	TRBJ2-2	TRBV27
TGTGCCAGCAGTCCTGGGGGACAGGGGCGAGGCTCCTACAATGAGCAGTTCTTC	CASSPGGQGRGSYNEQFF	.	TRBD1	TRBJ2-1	TRBV28
TGTGCCAGCAGTGGACAGGCTACTAACTCTGGGTATTTTTTT	CASSGQATNSGYFF	once	.	TRBJ1-5	TRBV6-1
TGCGCCAGCAGTGCGGCGGGACAGGGGGCGCGGAATGAGCAGTTCTTC	CASSAAGQGARNEQFF	.	TRBD1	TRBJ2-1	TRBV10-1
TGTGCCAGCAGTGACGGGGGGGCTTGTGGTGGGGCCAACGTCCTGACTTTC	CASSDGGACGGANVLTF	.	.	TRBJ2-6	TRBV6-4
TGTGCCAGCAGCTCCGAAGTGGGGGAGCTGTTTTTT	CASSSEVGELFF	.	.	TRBJ2-2	TRBV7-8
TGCGCCAGCAGCCAAGGCCTAGCGGGGGGAATGGCAGAGACCCAGTACTTC	CASSQGLAGGMAETQYF	once	TRBD2	TRBJ2-5	TRBV4-1
TGTGCCAGCAGCGTAGCTACGTGGGACGAGCAGTACTTC	CASSVATWDEQYF	.	.	TRBJ2-7	TRBV9
TGTGCCAGCAGCTTAAACAGGGGAAATTACGAGCAGTACTTC	CASSLNRGNYEQYF	.	TRBD1	TRBJ2-7	TRBV5-5
TGCGCCAGCAGCGCCGGACAGGTCACCGGGGAGCTGTTTTTT	CASSAGQVTGELFF	.	TRBD1	TRBJ2-2	TRBV5-1
TGCGCCAGCAGCAAGCAGGGGGACCCTTCAGGCGAGCAGTACTTC	CASSKQGDPSGEQYF	.	TRBD1	TRBJ2-7	TRBV5-1
TGTGCCAGCAGCGTAGACGGAGGGGGCAATCAGCCCCAGCATTTT	CASSVDGGGNQPQHF	.	.	TRBJ1-5	TRBV9
TGTGCCAGCAGCTTAGCTGGGAGTCTCACAGATACGCAGTATTTT	CASSLAGSLTDTQYF	.	.	TRBJ2-3	TRBV7-8
TGTGCCAGCAGTTATCGCCCCTACTACGAGCAGTACTTC	CASSYRPYYEQYF	.	.	TRBJ2-7	TRBV27
TGTGCCAGCAGCAGGGATAACTATGGCTACACCTTC	CASSRDNYGYTF	few	.	TRBJ1-2	TRBV25-1
TGTGCCAGCAGCTTACGGCCCGGGGAGTTTGAAGCTTTCTTT	CASSLRPGEFEAFF	once	.	TRBJ1-1	TRBV7-9
TGTGCCAGCAGCCCCACTAGCGGGGGGTCCGGGGAGCTGTTTTTT	CASSPTSGGSGELFF	few	TRBD2	TRBJ2-2	TRBV4-2
TGTGCCAGCAGTCCGGGGGCAAGACAAGGAAACACCATATATTTT	CASSPGARQGNTIYF	.	.	TRBJ1-3	TRBV28
TGCGCCAGCAGAGGGCAGACCTCTGGGGCCAACGTCCTGACTTTC	CASRGQTSGANVLTF	.	.	TRBJ2-6	TRBV5-1
TGTGCCAGCAGCTTGGTCGGGGCGGCCACTGAAGCTTTCTTT	CASSLVGAATEAFF	once	.	TRBJ1-1	TRBV11-2
TGTGCCAGCAGCTTAGTCCAGGGACTGTACAATGAGCAGTTCTTC	CASSLVQGLYNEQFF	.	.	TRBJ2-1	TRBV7-9
TGTGCCAGGCATGATGGTGGGTCCTACAATGAGCAGTTCTTC	CARHDGGSYNEQFF	once	.	TRBJ2-1	TRBV2
TGCGCCATGCAAAATCTGAGAAACTACGAGCAGTACTTC	CAMQNLRNYEQYF	.	.	TRBJ2-7	TRBV5-1
TGTGCCAGCTCACAAGCGGGAGGGCCCTACGAGCAGTACTTC	CASSQAGGPYEQYF	.	TRBD2	TRBJ2-7	TRBV18
TGTGCCAGCAGTGACCGGGGCCAGGGGGCCGGGGAGCTGTTTTTT	CASSDRGQGAGELFF	.	TRBD1	TRBJ2-2	TRBV25-1
TGTGCCAGCAGTGAAGTTGTGAGTGGGGCCAACGTCCTGACTTTC	CASSEVVSGANVLTF	.	.	TRBJ2-6	TRBV6-1
TGTGCCGTCCAGAGGGGCCCCTACGAGCAGTACTTC	CAVQRGPYEQYF	.	.	TRBJ2-7	TRBV11-2
TGTGCCAGTAAGGTTAGAGACACACAGAACACTGAAGCTTTCTTT	CASKVRDTQNTEAFF	.	.	TRBJ1-1	TRBV19
TGTGCCAGCAGCGTAGAGGGGGCGCGGGGCTACACCTTC	CASSVEGARGYTF	.	TRBD1	TRBJ1-2	TRBV9